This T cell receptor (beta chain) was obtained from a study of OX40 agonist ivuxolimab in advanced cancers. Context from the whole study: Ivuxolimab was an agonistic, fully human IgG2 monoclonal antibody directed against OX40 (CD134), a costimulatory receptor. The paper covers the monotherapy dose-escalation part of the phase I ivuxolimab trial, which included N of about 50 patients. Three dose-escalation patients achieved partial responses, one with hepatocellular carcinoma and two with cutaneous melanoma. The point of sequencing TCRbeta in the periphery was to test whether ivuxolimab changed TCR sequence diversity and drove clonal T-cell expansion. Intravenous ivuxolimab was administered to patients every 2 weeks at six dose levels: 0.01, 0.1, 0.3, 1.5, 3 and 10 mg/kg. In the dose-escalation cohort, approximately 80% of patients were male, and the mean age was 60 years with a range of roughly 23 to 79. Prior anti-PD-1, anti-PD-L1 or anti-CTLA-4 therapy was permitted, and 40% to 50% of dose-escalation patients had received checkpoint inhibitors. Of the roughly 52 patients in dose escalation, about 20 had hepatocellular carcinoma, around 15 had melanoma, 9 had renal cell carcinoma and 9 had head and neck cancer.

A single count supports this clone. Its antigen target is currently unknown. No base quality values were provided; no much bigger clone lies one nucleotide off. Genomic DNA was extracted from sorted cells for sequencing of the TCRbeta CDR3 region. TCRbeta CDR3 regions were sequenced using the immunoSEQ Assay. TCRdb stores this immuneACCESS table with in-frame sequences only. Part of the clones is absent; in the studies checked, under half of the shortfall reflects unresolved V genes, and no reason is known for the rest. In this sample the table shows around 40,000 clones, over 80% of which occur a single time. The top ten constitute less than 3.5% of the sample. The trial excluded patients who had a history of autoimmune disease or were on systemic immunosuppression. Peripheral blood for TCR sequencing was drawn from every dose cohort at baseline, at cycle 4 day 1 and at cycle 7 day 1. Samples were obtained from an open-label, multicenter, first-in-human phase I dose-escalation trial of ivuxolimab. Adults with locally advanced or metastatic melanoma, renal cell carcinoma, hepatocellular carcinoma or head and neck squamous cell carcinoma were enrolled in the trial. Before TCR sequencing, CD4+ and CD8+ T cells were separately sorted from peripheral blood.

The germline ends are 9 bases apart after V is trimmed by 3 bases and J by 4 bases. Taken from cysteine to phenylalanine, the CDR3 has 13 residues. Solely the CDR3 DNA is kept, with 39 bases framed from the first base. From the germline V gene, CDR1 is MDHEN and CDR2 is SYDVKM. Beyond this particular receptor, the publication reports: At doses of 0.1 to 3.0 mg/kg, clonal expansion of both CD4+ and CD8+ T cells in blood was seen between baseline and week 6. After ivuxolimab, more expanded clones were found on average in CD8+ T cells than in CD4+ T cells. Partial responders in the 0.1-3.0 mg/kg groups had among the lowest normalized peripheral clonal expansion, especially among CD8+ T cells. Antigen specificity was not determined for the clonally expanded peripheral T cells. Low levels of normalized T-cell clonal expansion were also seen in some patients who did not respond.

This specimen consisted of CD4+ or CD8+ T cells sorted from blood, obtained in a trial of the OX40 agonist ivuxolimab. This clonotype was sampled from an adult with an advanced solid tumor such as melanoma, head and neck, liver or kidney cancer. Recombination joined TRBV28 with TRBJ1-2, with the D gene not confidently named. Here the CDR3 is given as CASSFDQSYGYTF. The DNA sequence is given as TGTGCCAGCAGTTTTGACCAGAGCTATGGCTACACCTTC.